The 17 T cell receptor beta chains listed next were all sequenced from one sample in a study of blood T cell repertoires in COVID-19. Data came from immunoSEQ multiplex PCR; TCRdb stores just in-frame clones and leaves some out. The profile shows 120,000 to 150,000 clones, roughly nine tenths of them singletons. The sample was peripheral blood. Receptors were obtained from a woman aged 55-70 years with active COVID-19.

The chain uses TRBV10-3 and TRBJ2-2; D perhaps matches TRBD1 (7 bases). Trimming removed 4 bases at V and 2 bases at J, with 14 bases between. Germline V gives CDR1 ENHRY, CDR2 SYGVKD. The CDR3 contains 16 residues. CDR3 protein: CAISAWQGGNTGELFF. CDR3 in DNA: TGTGCCATCAGTGCGTGGCAGGGGGGAAACACCGGGGAGCTGTTTTTT.

This clone appeared once. This chain connects TRBV27 to TRBJ2-1; possible D gene TRBD2, 5 bases. The CDR3 spans 12 residues. The V and J ends lost 6 bases and 6 bases respectively, with 9 bases between them. Germline-derived CDR1 and CDR2 are MNHEY and SMNVEV (reference sequence). The CDR3, as DNA: TGTGCCAGCAGAGACTACCTCAATGAGCAGTTCTTC. Translation: CASRDYLNEQFF.

V gene TRBV19 combines with J gene TRBJ1-5, with D hard to call. V shed 5 bases and J shed 4 bases, with 15 bases lying between them. CDR1 and CDR2 (germline): LNHDA, SQIVND (reference sequence). The CDR3 sequence is 15 residues long. CDR3 coding DNA: TGTGCCAGTAGTGTCCAGAGGGCGGCAAATCAGCCCCAGCATTTT. Translated: CASSVQRAANQPQHF.

CDR3 DNA: TGCGCCAGCAGCCAACGGTTTTTAGCGGGAATGATAGATACGCAGTATTTT. Translation: CASSQRFLAGMIDTQYF. This sequence joins TRBV4-3 and TRBJ2-3, with TRBD2 matching over 8 bases. The CDR3 consists of 17 residues. V gave up 2 bases and J gave up 5 bases; unmatched junction bases: 12. CDR1 is LGHNA, CDR2 YSLEER, per germline.

In DNA, the CDR3 is TGTGCCAGCAGCCGACGTAGGGGGAGCACTGAAGCTTTCTTT. Translating it yields CASSRRRGSTEAFF. V usage is TRBV5-6 and J usage is TRBJ1-1; tentative D call: TRBD1 (6 bases). V shed 4 bases and J shed 4 bases, with 14 bases lying between them. Germline V gene data show CDR1 as SGHDT and CDR2 as YYEEEE. The CDR3 contains 14 residues.

This rearrangement joins TRBV6-1 to TRBJ2-7; 8 bases agree with TRBD1. CDR3 size: 14 residues. V gave up 3 bases and J gave up 7 bases; unmatched junction bases: 8. The V gene's germline CDR1 is MNHNS and CDR2 SASEGT. CDR3 in amino acids: CASSDGQGRLEQYF. The CDR3 DNA sequence: TGTGCCAGCAGTGACGGACAGGGTCGGTTGGAGCAGTACTTC.

J is TRBJ2-4 and V is TRBV14, with TRBD1 matching over 8 bases. After removal of 3 bases from V and 0 bases from J, the junction contained 4 bases not matched to a gene. There are 16 residues in the CDR3. Germline loops: CDR1 SGHDN, CDR2 FVKESK. The CDR3 here is CASSHGTGIAKNIQYF. CDR3 nucleotides: TGTGCCAGCAGCCACGGGACAGGTATAGCCAAAAACATTCAGTACTTC.

V usage is TRBV5-1 and J usage is TRBJ2-1, with TRBD1 identical over 8 bases. The CDR3 extends over 20 amino acids. Germline V gene data show CDR1 as SGHRS and CDR2 as YFSETQ. V lost 4 bases and J lost 8; bases outside the gene matches: 26. The CDR3 reads CASSERPAGGARDPKYEQFF. In DNA form, the CDR3 reads TGCGCCAGCAGCGAGCGTCCGGCAGGGGGCGCGCGGGACCCTAAGTATGAGCAGTTCTTC.

In DNA form, the CDR3 reads TGTGCCAGCCGAGCGGGCGGGGAGACCCAGTACTTC. Residues: CASRAGGETQYF. The chain links TRBV2 to TRBJ2-5; D is perhaps TRBD2 (6 bases). The CDR3 totals 12 residues. Germline V gives CDR1 SNHLY, CDR2 FYNNEI. V lost 8 bases to trimming and J lost 5 bases, with 12 bases between them.

This chain links TRBV9 with TRBJ2-7; TRBD1 aligns across 9 bases. Trimming removed 0 bases from V and 2 bases from J; junction bases left unmatched: 9. The germline V gene has CDR1 SGDLS and CDR2 YYNGEE. The CDR3 has 17 amino acids. The CDR3, as DNA: TGTGCCAGCAGCGTAGAACCGGGGACAGGGCTTGCCTACGAGCAGTACTTC. The encoded protein is CASSVEPGTGLAYEQYF.

V is TRBV6-2 or TRBV6-3 and J is TRBJ2-7, with a weak D call TRBD2 (5 bases). The germline gives CDR1 MNHEY, CDR2 SVGEGT. This CDR3 region has 13 residues. Trimming stripped 0 bases from V and 7 bases from J, with 10 bases between. CDR3 coding DNA: TGTGCCAGCAGTTACTCAGTACCGGGAGAGCAGTACTTC. Its protein is CASSYSVPGEQYF.

Note on this clone: The sample contains more than one DNA sequence encoding this CDR3. The rearrangement links TRBV5-1 to TRBJ1-1, with D unclear. V lost 0 bases to trimming and J lost 0 bases, with 3 bases between them. The germline gives CDR1 SGHRS, CDR2 YFSETQ. The CDR3 sequence is 13 residues long. The CDR3 DNA sequence: TGCGCCAGCAGCTTGGCCGTGAACACTGAAGCTTTCTTT. The encoded protein is CASSLAVNTEAFF.

V is TRBV30 and J is TRBJ1-1; D unresolved. The V and J ends lost 3 bases and 5 bases respectively, with 13 bases between them. This CDR3 is 13 amino acids long. Germline V gene sequence: CDR1 GTSNPN, CDR2 SVGIG (reference sequence). Written as DNA, the CDR3 is TGTGCCTGGAGGGGCCGCGGGAGGACTGAAGCTTTCTTT. As protein: CAWRGRGRTEAFF.

The J gene is TRBJ2-3, the V gene TRBV6-5, with D uncertain. This CDR3 comprises 13 residues. Trimming removed 0 bases at V and 9 bases at J, with 10 bases between. Germline V lookup: CDR1 MNHEY, CDR2 SVGAGI. Written as DNA, the CDR3 is TGTGCCAGCAGTTACTCGTCGGATAGCACGCAGTATTTT. Its translation is CASSYSSDSTQYF.

V gene TRBV4-3 combines with J gene TRBJ1-6; no definite D call. V was shortened by 1 base and J by 10 bases, with 8 bases between the two germline ends. There are 13 residues in the CDR3. Germline V gene lookup returns CDR1 LGHNA and CDR2 YSLEER. The CDR3 spells CASSQVRSSPLHF. The DNA of the CDR3 is TGCGCCAGCAGCCAAGTGCGGAGCTCACCCCTCCACTTT.

The V and J genes are TRBV28 and TRBJ1-6; 8 nucleotides align to TRBD1. The CDR3 has 15 amino acids. The trim removed 7 bases at V and 7 bases at J, leaving 9 bases unmatched. Germline V gene sequence: CDR1 MDHEN, CDR2 SYDVKM. The CDR3 here is CASMAGTGWNSPLHF. CDR3 nucleotide sequence: TGTGCCAGCATGGCCGGGACAGGATGGAATTCACCCCTCCACTTT.

The chain uses TRBV7-2 and TRBJ2-5; 8 bases fit TRBD1. Looked up from germline, CDR1 is SGHTA and CDR2 is FQGNSA. V lost 5 bases and J lost 4; bases outside the gene matches: 3. The CDR3 runs to 13 residues. This chain's CDR3 is CASSPGTGETQYF. As DNA, the CDR3 is TGTGCCAGCAGCCCTGGGACAGGAGAGACCCAGTACTTC.